This TCR beta chain was obtained from a study of T cell responses to AZD1222 COVID-19 vaccine. Timing groups of about 4 and about 12 weeks for second doses were pooled. Produced via immunoSEQ multiplex PCR; TCRdb's table is partial and in-frame only. The sample carries around 140,000 clones, 92% recorded once. CDR3 size: 15 residues. Germline values: CDR1 SGDLS, CDR2 YYNGEE. Germline trimming cut 4 bases from V and 0 bases from J; bases unmatched to any gene: 6. Findings of the study overall: Recipients of two AZD1222 doses showed rising Spike-specific TCR breadth and depth. It was only after the peak T cell response that any repertoires were sampled.

As regards this clone: Its antigen is not identified.

The chain joins TRBV9 to TRBJ1-2, with 7 bases lining up with TRBD1. The sequences come from peripheral blood, collected 28 days after the second AZD1222 dose. The source is an adult who received the AZD1222 COVID-19 vaccine. The CDR3, as DNA: TGTGCCAGCAGCTCCCTCGGACAGGCTAACTATGGCTACACCTTC. It encodes CASSSLGQANYGYTF.